This T cell receptor beta chain was captured by sequencing in a study of cytomegalovirus exposure and HLA in healthy donors. Points from the study as a whole: Most TCR sequences proved rare, with some public TCRs found in many donors.

Every donor was a healthy person donating bone marrow. Losses at the gene ends were 0 bases for V and 7 bases for J; bases not matched to a gene: 23. CDR1 LNHNV and CDR2 YYDKDF come from the germline V gene (reference sequence). This CDR3 is built from 20 residues. Concerning this clone: The antigen remains unidentified.

13 Jbeta primers and 60 Vbeta primers were used for the PCR. The assay was immunoSEQ multiplex PCR, and TCRdb's table has in-frame clones only and misses some. The sample lists 73,000 or so clones; roughly 79% were seen once. The sequenced material came from PBMCs. J is TRBJ1-1 and V is TRBV15; 7 bases are shared with TRBD1. This TCR was sampled from a man aged 50 to 60 in good health and CMV-seronegative. DNA for the CDR3: TGTGCCACCAGCAGAGATAAACAGGGGCCGGGTAGGTTTTGGTTTGGTGAAGCTTTCTTT. This translates into CATSRDKQGPGRFWFGEAFF.